The present T cell receptor beta chain was sequenced within a study of blood T cell repertoires in COVID-19. At the level of the study: The United States, Italy and Spain were the sources of the acute and convalescent COVID-19 samples. Sources were T cells, B-cell-depleted T cells, or PBMCs; the material itself was cDNA or gDNA.

The CDR3 is made up of 14 amino acids. Germline V gene sequence: CDR1 LGHDT, CDR2 YNNKEL (reference sequence). As processed by the authors: Reference gene primer amplification gave nucleated cell count estimates. Assay used: immunoSEQ multiplex PCR; TCRdb lists only in-frame clones, some missing. V and J calls and clone size are copied from that table; D and trimming were computed from the DNA. The sample carries approximately 300,000 clones, about 90% recorded once. A note on this clone: An end of the junction does not agree with germline; a read error may underlie this.

Membership in each cohort depended on participant-reported clinical history. The J gene is TRBJ2-7, the V gene TRBV3-1 (or the pseudogene TRBV3-2); 7 bases map to TRBD1. Sequencing used PBMCs or T cells enriched from blood (not recorded which). The clonotype was recovered from a woman aged 18 to 35 with acute COVID-19. The CDR3 sequence is CASSEDRVSYEQYF. The CDR3 coding sequence is TGTGCCAGCAGCGAAGACAGGGTCTCCTACGAGCAGTACTTC.